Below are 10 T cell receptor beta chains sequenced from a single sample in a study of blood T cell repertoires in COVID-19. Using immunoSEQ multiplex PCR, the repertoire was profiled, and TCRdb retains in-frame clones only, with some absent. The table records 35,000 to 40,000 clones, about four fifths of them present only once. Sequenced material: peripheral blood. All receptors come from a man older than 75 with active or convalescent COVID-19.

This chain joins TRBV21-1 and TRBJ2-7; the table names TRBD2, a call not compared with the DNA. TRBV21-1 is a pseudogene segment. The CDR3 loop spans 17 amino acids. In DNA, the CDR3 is TGTGCCAGCAGCGCGGACCCGGGACTAGCGGGGACCTACGAGCAGTACTTC. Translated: CASSADPGLAGTYEQYF.

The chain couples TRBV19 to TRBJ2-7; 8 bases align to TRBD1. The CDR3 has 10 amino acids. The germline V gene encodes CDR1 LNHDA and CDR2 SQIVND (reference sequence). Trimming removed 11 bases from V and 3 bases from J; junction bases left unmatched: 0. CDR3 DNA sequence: TGTGCCGACAGGGGCTACGAGCAGTACTTC. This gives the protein CADRGYEQYF.

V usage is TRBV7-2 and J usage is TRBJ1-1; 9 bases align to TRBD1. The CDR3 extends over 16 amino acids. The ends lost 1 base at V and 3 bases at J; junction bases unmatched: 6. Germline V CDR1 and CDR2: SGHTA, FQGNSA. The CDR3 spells CASSLDRGPSYTEAFF. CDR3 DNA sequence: TGTGCCAGCAGCTTAGACAGGGGGCCCTCGTACACTGAAGCTTTCTTT.

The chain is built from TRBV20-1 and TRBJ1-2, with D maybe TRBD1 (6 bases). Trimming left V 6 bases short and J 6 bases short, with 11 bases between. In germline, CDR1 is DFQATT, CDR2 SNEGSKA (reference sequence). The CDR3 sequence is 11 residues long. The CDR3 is CSAARGDGYTF. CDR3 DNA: TGCAGTGCCGCCAGGGGCGATGGCTACACCTTC.

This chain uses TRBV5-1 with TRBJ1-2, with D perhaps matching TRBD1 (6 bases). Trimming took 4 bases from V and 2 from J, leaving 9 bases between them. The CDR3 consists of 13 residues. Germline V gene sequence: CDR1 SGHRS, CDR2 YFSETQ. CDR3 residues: CASSRQDNYGYTF. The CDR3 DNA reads TGCGCCAGCAGCCGACAGGACAACTATGGCTACACCTTC.

The CDR3 loop reads CASSYWQGAYEQYF. In DNA, the CDR3 is TGTGCCAGCAGTTACTGGCAGGGGGCCTACGAGCAGTACTTC. J is TRBJ2-7 and V is TRBV6-5; 7 bases are a match to TRBD1. The CDR3 is made up of 14 amino acids. The V gene's germline CDR1 is MNHEY and CDR2 SVGAGI. V shed 1 base and J 2 bases; nucleotides not matched to a gene: 2.

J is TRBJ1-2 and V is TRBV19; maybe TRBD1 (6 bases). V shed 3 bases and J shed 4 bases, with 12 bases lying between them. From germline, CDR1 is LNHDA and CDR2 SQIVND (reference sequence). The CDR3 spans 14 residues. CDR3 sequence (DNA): TGTGCCAGTAGTATCAGGGGCCGAACCTATGGCTACACCTTC. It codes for CASSIRGRTYGYTF.

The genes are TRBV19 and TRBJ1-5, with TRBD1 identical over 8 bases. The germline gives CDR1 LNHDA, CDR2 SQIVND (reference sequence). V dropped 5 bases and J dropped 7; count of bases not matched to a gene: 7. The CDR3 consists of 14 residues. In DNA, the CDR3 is TGTGCCAGTAGTGTGGACAGGGCAAGCCAGCCCCAGCATTTT. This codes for CASSVDRASQPQHF.

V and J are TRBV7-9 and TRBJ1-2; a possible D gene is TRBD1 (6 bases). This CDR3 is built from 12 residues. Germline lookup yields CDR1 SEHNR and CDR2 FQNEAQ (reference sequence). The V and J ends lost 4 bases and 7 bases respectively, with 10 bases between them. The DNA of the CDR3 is TGTGCCAGCAGCTACCGGACAGTTGGCTACACCTTC. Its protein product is CASSYRTVGYTF.

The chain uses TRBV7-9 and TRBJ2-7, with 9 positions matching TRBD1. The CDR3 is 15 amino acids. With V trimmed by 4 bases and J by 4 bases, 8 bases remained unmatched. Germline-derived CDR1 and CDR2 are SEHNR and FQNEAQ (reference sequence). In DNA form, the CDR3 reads TGTGCCAGCAGCTCCTGGGACAGGGTGGAGTACGAGCAGTACTTC. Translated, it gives CASSSWDRVEYEQYF.